Shown below are 21 T cell receptor beta chains from a single sample sequenced in a study of T cell responses to AZD1222 COVID-19 vaccine. Assay used: immunoSEQ multiplex PCR; TCRdb lists only in-frame clones, some missing. The sample lists roughly 190,000 clones, almost 95% seen once, with roughly 1.3% in the top ten. The specimen was peripheral blood, collected on day 0 of AZD1222 vaccination. The origin of the receptors is an adult in good health.

Only a few counts were recorded for this clone. The gene calls are TRBV5-1 and TRBJ1-6; tentative D call: TRBD1 (5 bases). This CDR3 is 16 amino acids long. V lost 5 bases and J lost 7, with 19 bases in between. From germline, CDR1 is SGHRS and CDR2 YFSETQ. CDR3 DNA: TGCGCCAGCAGTCACGAGGCGGGGGTTGCGAATTCACCCCTCCACTTT. Translating it yields CASSHEAGVANSPLHF.

V and J are TRBV11-1 and TRBJ1-1; TRBD1 aligns across 9 bases. Germline lookup yields CDR1 SGHAT and CDR2 FQDESV (reference sequence). This CDR3 is built from 14 residues. Unmatched junction bases numbered 7, after V lost 5 bases and J lost 6 bases. In DNA, the CDR3 is TGTGCCAGCAGCCAAACAGGGGGCTCCGCTGAAGCTTTCTTT. As protein: CASSQTGGSAEAFF.

The chain recombines TRBV18 with TRBJ1-1; TRBD1 agrees at 7 bases. Unmatched junction bases numbered 9, after V lost 2 bases and J lost 0 bases. CDR3 length: 17 amino acids. The V gene's germline CDR1 is KGHSH and CDR2 LQKENI. The CDR3 sequence: CASSPGGQPRLNTEAFF. DNA of the CDR3: TGTGCCAGCTCACCAGGGGGACAGCCGCGTTTGAACACTGAAGCTTTCTTT.

The chain has TRBV9 and TRBJ2-6; unclear D gene. V lost 3 bases, J lost 0 bases, and 16 bases lay in between. The germline gives CDR1 SGDLS, CDR2 YYNGEE. The CDR3 covers 18 residues. The DNA of the CDR3 is TGTGCCAGCAGCGACTGGGCCGTCCCTAGCTCTGGGGCCAACGTCCTGACTTTC. Translating it yields CASSDWAVPSSGANVLTF.

The rearrangement uses TRBV12-3 or TRBV12-4 and TRBJ2-3; perhaps TRBD1 as D (6 bases). This CDR3 contains 11 residues. The V end was cut by 5 bases, the J end by 6 bases, with 6 bases between. CDR3 DNA: TGTGCCAGCAGTGGACAGGATACGCAGTATTTT. This encodes CASSGQDTQYF.

The chain is built from TRBV21-1 and TRBJ2-3; the D call of TRBD1 is as the table states it, not checked on the DNA. TRBV21-1 is tagged as a pseudogene. The CDR3 is 15 residues long. The CDR3 protein is CASSKARGRTDTQYF. The CDR3 DNA sequence: TGTGCCAGCAGCAAAGCGAGGGGGCGCACAGATACGCAGTATTTT.

The chain is built from TRBV10-3 and TRBJ2-5; tentative D call: TRBD1 (8 bases). The CDR3 runs 13 residues. Germline loops: CDR1 ENHRY, CDR2 SYGVKD. V lost 10 bases and J 7 bases, leaving 19 bases between the germline ends. This chain's CDR3 is CATIATGEGTQYF. The DNA for the CDR3 is TGTGCCACTATTGCGACAGGGGAGGGGACCCAGTACTTC.

The chain joins TRBV7-2 to TRBJ2-5; D could derive from TRBD1 or TRBD2 (6 bases each). The length of the CDR3 is 15 residues. Trimming cost V 2 bases and J 5 bases, with 15 bases left between them. Germline V gene data show CDR1 as SGHTA and CDR2 as FQGNSA. The CDR3 protein is CASSLQSGAGETQYF. The CDR3 coding sequence is TGTGCCAGCAGCTTACAGTCAGGGGCGGGGGAGACCCAGTACTTC.

This chain links TRBV7-8 with TRBJ2-7, with 8 bases identical to TRBD2. This CDR3 contains 16 residues. V gave up 5 bases and J gave up 3 bases; unmatched junction bases: 12. Germline V gene sequence: CDR1 SGHVS, CDR2 FQNEAQ. CDR3: CASSVVARGVFYEQYF. CDR3 DNA sequence: TGTGCCAGCAGCGTAGTGGCGCGGGGGGTTTTCTACGAGCAGTACTTC.

V and J are TRBV11-2 and TRBJ2-7, with D perhaps TRBD2 (6 bases). V lost 5 bases to trimming and J lost 12 bases, with 17 bases between them. This CDR3 comprises 12 residues. Germline V gene sequence: CDR1 SGHAT, CDR2 FQNNGV. CDR3 in amino acids: CASSQGGAGLYF. The CDR3 bases are TGTGCCAGCAGCCAAGGCGGGGCGGGGCTGTACTTC. Full variable domain (outside the CDR3, taken from reference TRBV11-2 and TRBJ2-7): EAGVAQSPRYKIIEKRQSVAFWCNPISGHATLYWYQQILGQGPKLLIQFQNNGVVDDSQLPKDRFSAERLKGVDSTLKIQPAKLEDSAVYLCASSQGGAGLYFGPGTRLTVT.

The chain combines TRBV20-1 with TRBJ1-6; no firm D call. Trimming removed 3 bases at V and 9 bases at J, with 12 bases between. Looked up from germline, CDR1 is DFQATT and CDR2 is SNEGSKA (reference sequence). The CDR3 sequence is 13 residues long. For the CDR3, the DNA is TGCAGTGCTAGTCCGACGGCAGGTTCACCCCTCCACTTT. Protein product: CSASPTAGSPLHF.

This chain joins TRBV7-8 and TRBJ2-7; 7 nucleotides match TRBD2. V was clipped by 4 bases and J by 0 bases; unmatched bases: 6. Germline lookup yields CDR1 SGHVS and CDR2 FQNEAQ. There are 15 residues in the CDR3. CDR3 in DNA: TGTGCCAGCAGCTCCCTCGGGGGGTACTCCTACGAGCAGTACTTC. It encodes CASSSLGGYSYEQYF.

For this clone: One end of the junction does not line up with germline, which may come from a read error. The chain carries TRBV5-4 and TRBJ1-4, with TRBD1 matching 10 bases. Per the germline V gene, CDR1 is SGHNT and CDR2 is YYREEE (reference sequence). This CDR3 has 16 residues. In DNA, the CDR3 is TGTGCCAGCAGCTCCCCGGGACAGGGGACACTTGGGTTCCCGATTTTT. Translation: CASSSPGQGTLGFPIF.

The V gene is TRBV2, the J gene TRBJ2-1; 11 bases are a match to TRBD2. The J segment lost 9 bases and the V segment lost 7 bases, leaving 8 bases of the junction unmatched. This CDR3 has 14 amino acids. The germline V gene has CDR1 SNHLY and CDR2 FYNNEI. The CDR3 DNA reads as TGTGCCAGCAAGTTTAGCGGGGGGGCCAGTGAGCAGTTCTTC. As protein: CASKFSGGASEQFF.

The rearrangement joins TRBV28 to TRBJ2-3, with TRBD2 identical over 11 bases. Per the germline V gene, CDR1 is MDHEN and CDR2 is SYDVKM. Germline trimming cut 6 bases from V and 4 bases from J; bases unmatched to any gene: 9. The CDR3 totals 16 residues. CDR3 residues: CASRSPSGGRADTQYF. The CDR3 region has the DNA TGTGCCAGCAGGTCCCCTAGCGGGGGGAGGGCAGATACGCAGTATTTT.

The chain is built from TRBV9 and TRBJ1-3; possible D gene TRBD1, 5 bases. Germline CDR1 reads SGDLS; CDR2 reads YYNGEE. CDR3 length: 14 amino acids. Trimming removed 4 bases from V and 4 bases from J, with 12 bases in between. As DNA, the CDR3 is TGTGCCAGCAGCACCCGGGGCAACGGAAACACCATATATTTT. Translating it yields CASSTRGNGNTIYF.

J is TRBJ2-7 and V is TRBV7-9, with 8 positions matching TRBD1. From germline, CDR1 is SEHNR and CDR2 FQNEAQ (reference sequence). With 5 bases clipped from V and 4 bases from J, the junction kept 19 bases outside the gene matches. This CDR3 spans 18 amino acids. Written as DNA, the CDR3 is TGTGCCAGCAGCCCAATTATTTGGACAGGGAAGGGGATTTACGAGCAGTACTTC. Encoded protein: CASSPIIWTGKGIYEQYF.

This chain links TRBV24-1 with TRBJ2-2; D not certain. Per germline, CDR1 KGHDR and CDR2 SFDVKD. This CDR3 contains 13 residues. The ends were cut back, 4 bases at V and 4 bases at J, with 6 bases in the middle. CDR3 protein: CATSDRTTGELFF. The DNA of the CDR3 is TGTGCCACCAGTGACAGGACCACCGGGGAGCTGTTTTTT.

The V and J genes are TRBV19 and TRBJ1-5, with D maybe TRBD1 (5 bases). Per germline, CDR1 LNHDA and CDR2 SQIVND (reference sequence). The CDR3 runs to 13 residues. Trimming took off 11 bases at V and 7 bases at J, with 18 bases between the two ends. The CDR3 DNA is TGTGCCGTCAGGGACTCCAATGGGCAGCCCCAGCATTTT. Translated, it gives CAVRDSNGQPQHF.

This chain connects TRBV7-9 to TRBJ1-4, with 7 positions matching TRBD1. Germline loops: CDR1 SEHNR, CDR2 FQNEAQ (reference sequence). This CDR3 contains 16 residues. With 7 bases clipped from V and 0 bases from J, the junction kept 8 bases outside the gene matches. Written as DNA, the CDR3 is TGTGCCAGCAACCAGTTTGGGACAGCAACTAATGAAAAACTGTTTTTT. Translating it yields CASNQFGTATNEKLFF.

The chain couples TRBV14 to TRBJ2-2; TRBD2 is a possible D gene (6 bases). This CDR3 has 14 amino acids. With 4 bases removed from V and 4 bases from J, the gap between germline ends came to 10 bases. From germline, CDR1 is SGHDN and CDR2 FVKESK. The CDR3 bases are TGTGCCAGCAGCCCTTTGGGGGGCACCGGGGAGCTGTTTTTT. It encodes CASSPLGGTGELFF.